This entry lists 8 T cell receptor beta chains sequenced from one sample in a study of human T cells and chemical hapten exposure. TCRdb fed the RACE reads into MiXCR, producing one record per CDR3 protein. The table has some 300,000 distinct CDR3 sequences, around 5.5% seen once. Time point meaning: pre-sensitization, week 0. Treatment noted: therapeutic diphenylcyclopropenone sensitization with weekly scalp DPC. The sequencing here drew on whole blood, taken in connection with sensitization to the hapten diphenylcyclopropenone (DPC). All receptors come from a woman aged 18-35 years with alopecia areata. Some clones in this sample may be carry-over from other donors' samples.

This clonotype was recorded a few times. The chain links TRBV3-1 to TRBJ1-6; D unclear. The CDR3 is made up of 15 amino acids. V dropped 3 bases and J dropped 7 bases, with 13 bases sitting between them. Germline V gene sequence: CDR1 LGHDT, CDR2 YNNKEL (reference sequence). CDR3 nucleotide sequence: TGTGCCAGCAGCCAGACCGACGGACTAAATTCACCCCTCCACTTT. Translation gives CASSQTDGLNSPLHF.

The DNA for the CDR3 is TGCAGTGCTAGTTCGGGACAGGGGGCGCGGGATGAGCAGTTCTTC. Translated, it gives CSASSGQGARDEQFF. The V gene is TRBV20-1, the J gene TRBJ2-1; 12 positions match TRBD1. J was trimmed by 8 bases and V by 3 bases; bases with no gene match: 8. CDR1 DFQATT and CDR2 SNEGSKA come from the germline V gene (reference sequence). The CDR3 is made up of 15 amino acids.

In this sample, this clonotype turned up many times. The rearrangement joins TRBV12-3 or TRBV12-4 to TRBJ1-1; 7 nucleotides line up with TRBD1. V lost 5 bases and J lost 3; bases outside the gene matches: 30. CDR3 length equals 22 residues. CDR3 nucleotides: TGTGCCAGCAGTCTGACAAATATAAACAAGGACAGGAAATCGCCCGGGGACACTGAAGCTTTCTTT. As protein: CASSLTNINKDRKSPGDTEAFF.

This clonotype was observed many times. This chain joins TRBV7-9 and TRBJ2-3; 8 bases are shared with TRBD1. J gave up 1 base and V 7 bases, and 13 bases lay outside the gene matches. Germline V gives CDR1 SEHNR, CDR2 FQNEAQ (reference sequence). CDR3 length equals 17 residues. The CDR3 is CASTTPEDRGGTDTQYF. The CDR3, as DNA: TGTGCCAGCACCACGCCTGAAGACAGGGGAGGCACAGATACGCAGTATTTT.

This clonotype has at least ten counts. CDR3 protein: CSVLGITGAVYEQYF. The CDR3 DNA follows: TGCAGCGTGCTCGGCATTACAGGGGCCGTCTACGAGCAGTACTTC. The chain carries TRBV29-1 and TRBJ2-7, with TRBD1 identical over 7 bases. The trim removed 6 bases at V and 3 bases at J, leaving 14 bases unmatched. Germline-derived CDR1 and CDR2 are SQVTM and ANQGSEA. This CDR3 has 15 residues.

This clonotype was found a few times. One end of the junction fails to match germline, which may point to a read error. The rearrangement links TRBV12-3 or TRBV12-4 to TRBJ1-6; 7 bases are shared with TRBD1. The CDR3 is 15 amino acids. CDR3 amino acids: CASSRQGSNNSPLHF. The CDR3 region has the DNA TGTGCCAGCAGCCGACAGGGCTCCAATAATTCACCCCTCCACTTT.

This clonotype was seen only a few times. The V gene is TRBV2, the J gene TRBJ1-4, with D unresolved. This CDR3 comprises 14 residues. V lost 2 bases to trimming and J lost 0 bases, with 4 bases between them. Germline CDR1 and CDR2: SNHLY and FYNNEI. CDR3 nucleotide sequence: TGTGCCAGCAGTGAAATTACAACTAATGAAAAACTGTTTTTT. The encoded protein is CASSEITTNEKLFF.

J is TRBJ1-1 and V is TRBV20-1; 7 nucleotides agree with TRBD1. The germline CDR1 and CDR2 sequences are DFQATT and SNEGSKA (reference sequence). The CDR3 sequence is 12 residues long. The J segment lost 8 bases and the V segment lost 6 bases, leaving 9 bases of the junction unmatched. CDR3 in DNA: TGCAGTGCCCTCAGGGGGGGCAGGGAAGCTTTCTTT. Amino acids: CSALRGGREAFF.